Listed here are 23 T cell receptor beta chains from one sample, sequenced in a study of blood T cells in healthy people across ages. Together with a sample-barcoded 5' primer, a J-beta primer mix was included in a second PCR lasting about 6 to 12 cycles. TCRdb reprocessed the 5' RACE reads via MiXCR and lists one record per CDR3 protein. The profile shows 700,000 or so distinct CDR3 sequences, about a fifth of them singletons. Material for sequencing was blood. These receptors were obtained from an older man in good health.

This sequence joins TRBV30 and TRBJ1-6; 8 nucleotides line up with TRBD1. Trimming at V came to 5 bases and at J to 9 bases, leaving 3 bases not matched to a gene. The germline CDR1 and CDR2 sequences are GTSNPN and SVGIG (reference sequence). The CDR3 runs to 12 residues. CDR3 amino acids: CAWGQGSSPLHF. CDR3 nucleotides: TGTGCCTGGGGACAGGGATCTTCACCCCTCCACTTT.

This clonotype was seen a handful of times. Given a much more abundant clone one base away, this may be a read error. The CDR3 bases are TGTGCCTCCGAGGCCCGCTCCTACAATGAGCAGTTCTTC. Its protein is CASEARSYNEQFF. The chain uses TRBV24-1 and TRBJ2-1; D gene uncertain. Germline V gene data show CDR1 as KGHDR and CDR2 as SFDVKD. The CDR3 consists of 13 residues. Between the trimmed V and J ends, which lost 12 bases and 0 bases, there was a span of 11 bases.

This chain links TRBV7-9 with TRBJ1-1; D is unclear. This CDR3 comprises 11 residues. CDR1 is SEHNR, CDR2 FQNEAQ, per germline (reference sequence). Trimming pared 5 bases from V and 6 bases from J, leaving 7 bases between. The CDR3 DNA follows: TGTGCCAGCAGCCGGTCTCCTGAAGCTTTCTTT. Protein: CASSRSPEAFF.

The J gene is TRBJ2-5, the V gene TRBV20-1; D is uncertain. The DNA end is more similar to TRBJ2-7, so the J call may be wrong. The CDR3 length is 13 residues. Per the germline V gene, CDR1 is DFQATT and CDR2 is SNEGSKA (reference sequence). CDR3 DNA: TGCAGTGCTAGGCCCCCCGGAGCCTACGAGCAGTACGTC. This sequence encodes CSARPPGAYEQYV.

V is TRBV10-3 and J is TRBJ1-1; the D gene is possibly TRBD1 (6 bases). Germline V CDR1 and CDR2: ENHRY, SYGVKD. The V end was cut by 2 bases, the J end by 0 bases, with 16 bases between. The CDR3 extends over 17 amino acids. The CDR3 sequence is CAISEGGARQMNTEAFF. CDR3 nucleotides: TGTGCCATCAGTGAGGGGGGGGCCCGACAGATGAACACTGAAGCTTTCTTT.

This chain connects TRBV5-1 to TRBJ2-7; TRBD2 might be the D (6 bases). Between the trimmed V and J ends, which lost 3 bases and 2 bases, there was a span of 15 bases. Germline V gives CDR1 SGHRS, CDR2 YFSETQ. The CDR3 totals 15 residues. The CDR3 nucleotides read TGCGCCAGCAGCTACCCGGGACTTGACACCTACGAGCAGTACTTC. Protein sequence: CASSYPGLDTYEQYF.

This chain joins TRBV7-8 and TRBJ2-1, with 10 bases aligning to TRBD1. CDR1 SGHVS and CDR2 FQNEAQ come from the germline V gene. Trimming took 5 bases from V and 8 from J; bases not matched to a gene: 9. This CDR3 spans 15 amino acids. The CDR3 DNA sequence: TGTGCCAGCAGCCCAGGGACAGGGGATCTGCATGAGCAGTTCTTC. It is translated as CASSPGTGDLHEQFF.

V is TRBV5-1 and J is TRBJ2-3, with 7 bases that match TRBD1. The CDR3 has 14 amino acids. The V and J ends lost 5 bases and 5 bases, in that order; junction bases with no gene match: 8. Germline V gene data show CDR1 as SGHRS and CDR2 as YFSETQ. The CDR3 loop is CASRRGQLGDTQYF. As DNA, the CDR3 is TGCGCCAGCAGACGGGGACAGTTGGGAGATACGCAGTATTTT.

This clonotype occurred a few times. The chain combines TRBV6-5 with TRBJ2-1, with unresolved D. The germline gives CDR1 MNHEY, CDR2 SVGAGI. This CDR3 is 15 amino acids long. Trimming shortened V by 8 bases and J by 0 bases, and 14 bases separated the two germline ends. The DNA of the CDR3 is TGTGCCAGCCGACTGGGCGGTAGCTCCTACAATGAGCAGTTCTTC. It yields the protein CASRLGGSSYNEQFF.

This clonotype was detected only a few times. The CDR3 coding sequence is TGTGCCAGCTCCCAGGGGGGACTAGGGGCCTCCTACGAGCAGTACTTC. Its protein product is CASSQGGLGASYEQYF. This sequence joins TRBV6-5 and TRBJ2-7, with D perhaps TRBD2 (8 bases). The CDR3 covers 16 residues. Trimming removed 8 bases from V and 0 bases from J, with 20 bases in between. Germline V gene data show CDR1 as MNHEY and CDR2 as SVGAGI.

This clonotype was detected a few times. This chain uses TRBV13 with TRBJ1-2, with 7 bases matching TRBD1. Losses at the gene ends were 1 base for V and 5 bases for J; bases not matched to a gene: 7. Per germline, CDR1 PRHDT and CDR2 FYEKMQ (reference sequence). This CDR3 contains 15 residues. The CDR3 region is CASSLAPDRPYGYTF. In DNA form, the CDR3 reads TGTGCCAGCAGCTTAGCACCGGACAGGCCTTATGGCTACACCTTC.

The chain links TRBV14 to TRBJ2-2; D is perhaps TRBD2 (5 bases). The CDR3 runs 15 residues. V was clipped by 1 base and J by 5 bases, with 11 bases between them. The germline V gene has CDR1 SGHDN and CDR2 FVKESK. In DNA form, the CDR3 reads TGTGCCAGCAGCCAAGGTTTACGGAGGACCGGGGAGCTGTTTTTT. Its protein product is CASSQGLRRTGELFF.

This clonotype appeared a few times. The genes are TRBV18 and TRBJ2-5; 9 bases agree with TRBD1. The junction had 6 bases not matched to a gene; V was cut back by 5 bases and J by 5 bases. The CDR3 is made up of 14 amino acids. Germline CDR1 is KGHSH and CDR2 is LQKENI. CDR3 amino acids: CASSTTGGVETQYF. In DNA form, the CDR3 reads TGTGCCAGCTCAACGACAGGGGGAGTCGAGACCCAGTACTTC.

This clonotype has just a few counts. V and J are TRBV6-1 and TRBJ1-2, with D possibly being TRBD1 (5 bases). The V end lost 0 bases, the J end lost 4 bases, and 6 bases lay between the germline ends. Germline values: CDR1 MNHNS, CDR2 SASEGT. The CDR3 consists of 13 residues. Here the CDR3 DNA reads TGTGCCAGCAGTGAAGCGGGACTCTATGGCTACACCTTC. This gives the protein CASSEAGLYGYTF.

This clonotype was counted at least ten times. The chain has TRBV20-1 and TRBJ2-1; unclear D gene. Germline loops: CDR1 DFQATT, CDR2 SNEGSKA (reference sequence). The CDR3 has 12 residues. The V end was cut by 5 bases, the J end by 6 bases, with 11 bases between. The CDR3 reads CSAFPRVNEQFF. The CDR3 nucleotides are TGCAGTGCTTTCCCCCGGGTCAATGAGCAGTTCTTC.

In this sample, this clonotype turned up once. Germline is not matched at one junction end, which may reflect a read error. This chain links TRBV24-1 with TRBJ1-4, with D possibly being TRBD1 (5 bases). Germline V gives CDR1 KGHDR, CDR2 SFDVKD. The CDR3 is 15 amino acids. CDR3 bases: TGTGCCACCAGCGATTCCGAAGGGGTGAATGAAAAACTTTTTTTT. This codes for CATSDSEGVNEKLFF.

Only a few counts were recorded for this clonotype. V gene TRBV29-1 combines with J gene TRBJ1-5; TRBD1 agrees at 9 bases. With V trimmed by 4 bases and J by 7 bases, 2 bases remained unmatched. This CDR3 comprises 12 residues. Germline-derived CDR1 and CDR2 are SQVTM and ANQGSEA. In nucleotides, the CDR3 is TGCAGCGTTGCTACAGGGGGCCAGCCCCAGCATTTT. It encodes CSVATGGQPQHF.

This clonotype was counted a few times. The chain is built from TRBV14 and TRBJ2-1; the match to TRBD2 covers 7 bases. CDR3 length equals 15 residues. Germline V lookup: CDR1 SGHDN, CDR2 FVKESK. V lost 2 bases and J lost 4; bases outside the gene matches: 5. CDR3 region: CASSQISGPYNEQFF. For the CDR3, the DNA is TGTGCCAGCAGCCAAATTAGCGGGCCTTACAATGAGCAGTTCTTC.

This clonotype was observed many times. The chain recombines TRBV19 with TRBJ2-7; 8 bases are a match to TRBD1. This CDR3 spans 12 amino acids. J gave up 7 bases and V 4 bases, and 3 bases lay outside the gene matches. The germline V gene has CDR1 LNHDA and CDR2 SQIVND (reference sequence). The CDR3 loop reads CASSNRGMEQYF. CDR3 nucleotide sequence: TGTGCCAGTAGTAACAGGGGGATGGAGCAGTACTTC.

The chain joins TRBV4-1 to TRBJ2-1; no clear D gene. CDR1 and CDR2 from the germline V gene are MGHRA and YSYEKL. V gave up 0 bases and J gave up 3 bases, with 15 bases separating them. The CDR3 has 17 amino acids. The CDR3: CASSQDYAVSIYNEQFF. The CDR3 region has the DNA TGCGCCAGCAGCCAAGATTACGCGGTATCCATCTACAATGAGCAGTTCTTC.

The chain couples TRBV28 to TRBJ2-5; D is perhaps TRBD1 (6 bases). Germline V gene lookup returns CDR1 MDHEN and CDR2 SYDVKM. The CDR3 has 16 amino acids. V was cut by 7 bases and J by 0 bases, with 18 bases left in between. The CDR3 sequence is CASNSPQGRYQETQYF. The CDR3 DNA follows: TGTGCCAGCAATTCCCCGCAGGGGAGATACCAAGAGACCCAGTACTTC. The variable domain in full, completed from reference TRBV28 and TRBJ2-5, reads DVKVTQSSRYLVKRTGEKVFLECVQDMDHENMFWYRQDPGLGLRLIYFSYDVKMKEKGDIPEGYSVSREKKERFSLILESASTNQTSMYLCASNSPQGRYQETQYFGPGTRLLVL.

The chain couples TRBV19 to TRBJ1-6; 7 bases are a match to TRBD1. Germline V gives CDR1 LNHDA, CDR2 SQIVND (reference sequence). The trim removed 8 bases at V and 8 bases at J, leaving 3 bases unmatched. The CDR3 spans 12 residues. In DNA form, the CDR3 reads TGTGCCAGTGGACAGGCGGATTCACCCCTCCACTTT. Translated: CASGQADSPLHF.

V gene TRBV9 combines with J gene TRBJ2-1; 8 positions agree with TRBD2. The CDR3 is 15 residues long. Losses at the gene ends were 0 bases for V and 6 bases for J; bases not matched to a gene: 5. Looked up from germline, CDR1 is SGDLS and CDR2 is YYNGEE. CDR3 sequence reads: CASSVDGGARNEQFF. The CDR3 nucleotides read TGTGCCAGCAGCGTAGACGGGGGGGCTCGCAATGAGCAGTTCTTC.